A single sample is the source of the 18 T cell receptor beta chains below, sequenced in a study of human CD8 memory T cell subsets. The authors made TCR beta libraries using UMI-labeled 5' RACE. Following a re-call of the 5' RACE reads, TCRdb has one entry per CDR3 protein and lacks DNA. In all, the sample yields 10,000 to 14,000 distinct CDR3 sequences. Specimen: CD8+ T cells from PBMCs. The source of these receptors is a human donor in good health.

V usage is TRBV27 and J usage is TRBJ2-1. The CDR3 runs 14 residues. Per germline, CDR1 MNHEY and CDR2 SMNVEV (reference sequence). CDR3 region: CASSFRPIGNEQFF.

The chain links TRBV4-1 to TRBJ2-5; TCRdb picks TRBD2, but there is no DNA to check that call. This CDR3 has 15 residues. CDR1 and CDR2 from the germline V gene are MGHRA and YSYEKL. The CDR3 reads CASSQGDSTPETQYF.

V and J are TRBV12-3 or TRBV12-4 and TRBJ2-3; TCRdb outputs TRBD2, but without DNA this stays unchecked. This CDR3 is 15 amino acids long. The CDR3 sequence is CASSFGGGYTDTQYF.

The CDR3 sequence: CASSQFVSGSGQGQFF. J is TRBJ2-1 and V is TRBV4-3; TCRdb's D gene call, TRBD2, goes unchecked for lack of DNA. CDR3 size: 16 residues. CDR1 and CDR2 (germline): LGHNA, YSLEER.

V usage is TRBV27 and J usage is TRBJ1-1. Per germline, CDR1 MNHEY and CDR2 SMNVEV (reference sequence). The CDR3 totals 15 residues. CDR3 amino acids: CASSLSALGNTEAFF.

The chain combines TRBV14 with TRBJ2-5. Germline loops: CDR1 SGHDN, CDR2 FVKESK. This CDR3 region has 14 residues. The CDR3: CASSQVGFQETQYF.

CDR3 amino acids: CASSLERGDGYTF. This chain connects TRBV7-9 to TRBJ1-2; the TRBD1 assignment by TCRdb is unverifiable without DNA. Germline assignment: CDR1 SEHNR and CDR2 FQNEAQ (reference sequence). CDR3 size: 13 residues. Looking up the rest from reference TRBV7-9 and TRBJ1-2 gives the full variable domain: DTGVSQNPRHKITKRGQNVTFRCDPISEHNRLYWYRQTLGQGPEFLTYFQNEAQLEKSRLLSDRFSAERPKGSFSTLEIQRTEQGDSAMYLCASSLERGDGYTFGSGTRLTVV.

The chain couples TRBV6-6 to TRBJ1-5. Germline values: CDR1 MNHNY, CDR2 SVGAGI (reference sequence). This CDR3 is 13 amino acids long. CDR3 in amino acids: CASRKWAANPQHF.

This clonotype registers medium-sized (0.01 to 0.1%) by frequency. The genes are TRBV28 and TRBJ1-6. The germline V gene encodes CDR1 MDHEN and CDR2 SYDVKM. The length of the CDR3 is 15 residues. CDR3 sequence reads: CASSSLSSYNSPLHF.

The chain has TRBV7-8 and TRBJ2-7. CDR3 length: 14 amino acids. Germline values: CDR1 SGHVS, CDR2 FQNEAQ. Here the CDR3 reads CASSFVNSIYEQYF.

The genes are TRBV20-1 and TRBJ2-7; TCRdb picks TRBD1, but there is no DNA to check that call. The germline gives CDR1 DFQATT, CDR2 SNEGSKA (reference sequence). The CDR3 runs to 15 residues. Here the CDR3 reads CSAREQGQGTYEQYF.

The rearrangement links TRBV14 to TRBJ2-7; TCRdb returns TRBD1, unconfirmable since there is no DNA. The CDR3 sequence is 15 residues long. CDR1 SGHDN and CDR2 FVKESK come from the germline V gene. CDR3 protein: CASSQPGQDHYEQYF.

The chain recombines TRBV12-3 or TRBV12-4 with TRBJ2-1; TCRdb's D call of TRBD2 is untestable without DNA. The CDR3 extends over 15 amino acids. This CDR3 reads CASSFFSLARGEQFF.

The gene calls are TRBV28 and TRBJ1-2; TCRdb gives TRBD1 as the D gene, but with no DNA this cannot be confirmed. CDR1 is MDHEN, CDR2 SYDVKM, per germline. The CDR3 is 17 residues long. This CDR3 is CASSLMASGEGYYGYTF.

This chain links TRBV3-1 with TRBJ1-1; TCRdb designates TRBD1, a call that cannot be tested without DNA. Germline V CDR1 and CDR2: LGHDT, YNNKEL (reference sequence). The length of the CDR3 is 17 residues. CDR3 region: CASSQDRGLGYNTEAFF.

The chain couples TRBV6-1 to TRBJ2-7; the D gene TCRdb calls, TRBD1, cannot be checked with no DNA. Germline V gene lookup returns CDR1 MNHNS and CDR2 SASEGT. The CDR3 runs to 14 residues. The CDR3 sequence: CASSDIGTVAEQYF.

By frequency, this clonotype is medium-sized. This chain uses TRBV7-9 with TRBJ1-2. Germline V gene lookup returns CDR1 SEHNR and CDR2 FQNEAQ (reference sequence). This CDR3 has 13 amino acids. CDR3 loop: CASSLAEVFGYTF.

The rearrangement links TRBV7-9 to TRBJ1-5. In germline, CDR1 is SEHNR, CDR2 FQNEAQ (reference sequence). This CDR3 contains 12 residues. CDR3 region: CASSEGSQPQHF.